This is a list of T cell receptor beta chains from one sample in a study of cytomegalovirus exposure and HLA in healthy donors. The assay was immunoSEQ multiplex PCR, and TCRdb's table has in-frame clones only and misses some. The table has some 180,000 clones, around nine tenths seen once. Sequenced sample: PBMCs. These TCRs come from a man younger than 45 in good health and CMV-seropositive. The CDR3 runs from the conserved cysteine through the conserved F or W. The D gene is left open where the match is weak. Clone sizes are given selectively: once, few, many, or a class where the clone is expanded.

V	length	size	J	D	DNA	CDR3
TRBV30	12	-	TRBJ2-3	-	TGTGCCTGGACTAGTGGAACAGATACGCAGTATTTT	CAWTSGTDTQYF
TRBV7-2	14	-	TRBJ1-5	-	TGTGCCAGCAGCTTAGGGACAGACAATCAGCCCCAGCATTTT	CASSLGTDNQPQHF
TRBV5-6	16	-	TRBJ1-6	-	TGTGCCAGCAGCTTGTTTATCTCAACCTATAATTCACCCCTCCACTTT	CASSLFISTYNSPLHF
TRBV5-1	17	once	TRBJ2-5	TRBD2	TGCGCCAGCAGCTCCCTAGCGGGGGGCCTCGACGCCGAGACCCAGTACTTC	CASSSLAGGLDAETQYF
TRBV13	15	-	TRBJ2-1	TRBD1	TGTGCCAGCAGCCTCTCGGGACAGGGATACAATGAGCAGTTCTTC	CASSLSGQGYNEQFF
TRBV5-1	16	once	TRBJ1-2	-	TGCGCCAGCAGCGCGATCGATAGTCCCGGGGGCTATGGCTACACCTTC	CASSAIDSPGGYGYTF
TRBV4-1	16	-	TRBJ2-5	TRBD2	TGCGCCAGCAGCCTGAGCGGGAGGGCCGTTGGGGAGACCCAGTACTTC	CASSLSGRAVGETQYF
TRBV9	16	-	TRBJ2-7	TRBD1	TGTGCCAGCAGCCCTCCGACAGGGGTCAATGGGTACGAGCAGTACTTC	CASSPPTGVNGYEQYF
TRBV29-1	14	-	TRBJ1-1	TRBD1	TGCAGCGCCCACAGGGGACAGGGGGCGATTGAAGCTTTCTTT	CSAHRGQGAIEAFF
TRBV11-2	13	-	TRBJ2-3	-	TGTGCCAGCAGGACCGGGACCGCGATTACGCAGTATTTT	CASRTGTAITQYF
TRBV27	15	-	TRBJ1-1	TRBD1	TGTGCCAGCAGAGCCAAGGGACAGGCGAACACTGAAGCTTTCTTT	CASRAKGQANTEAFF
TRBV11-1	12	-	TRBJ1-1	-	TGTGCCAGCAGCTTCGGGACATTTGAAGCTTTCTTT	CASSFGTFEAFF
TRBV5-1	14	-	TRBJ1-1	-	TGCGCCAGCAGCTTGGGTACAGGGTACACTGAAGCTTTCTTT	CASSLGTGYTEAFF